Below, 11 T cell receptor beta chains from the same sample are listed, as sequenced in a study of blood T cell repertoires in COVID-19. TCRdb keeps only in-frame clones here, not all; method: immunoSEQ multiplex PCR. This sample has roughly 250,000 clones, with 82% found just once. The sample taken for sequencing was peripheral blood. These receptors were obtained from a woman between 55 and 75 years old with active or convalescent COVID-19.

The chain links TRBV13 to TRBJ1-6, with D hard to call. The CDR3 has 16 amino acids. CDR1 and CDR2 from the germline V gene are PRHDT and FYEKMQ (reference sequence). Trimming shortened V by 0 bases and J by 8 bases, and 14 bases separated the two germline ends. DNA for the CDR3: TGTGCCAGCAGCTTAGGGGGTGGAGGGCAAGATTCACCCCTCCACTTT. Protein product: CASSLGGGGQDSPLHF.

The chain carries TRBV14 and TRBJ1-1; perhaps TRBD1 as D (5 bases). The CDR3 sequence is 14 residues long. The germline CDR1 and CDR2 sequences are SGHDN and FVKESK. Trimming pared 0 bases from V and 5 bases from J, leaving 10 bases between. CDR3 amino acids: CASSQDWGGTEAFF. Here the CDR3 DNA reads TGTGCCAGCAGCCAAGATTGGGGGGGGACTGAAGCTTTCTTT.

This clone was found a few times. This chain joins TRBV28 and TRBJ1-1; D is possibly TRBD1 (6 bases). V was pared by 6 bases and J by 1 base, with 9 bases between. From germline, CDR1 is MDHEN and CDR2 SYDVKM. The CDR3 runs to 13 residues. For the CDR3, the DNA is TGTGCCAGCAGCGACAGGCCGAACACTGAAGCTTTCTTT. It yields the protein CASSDRPNTEAFF.

This chain uses TRBV3-1 (or the pseudogene TRBV3-2) with TRBJ1-1; D may be TRBD1 (5 bases). Looked up from germline, CDR1 is LGHDT and CDR2 is YNNKEL (reference sequence). Between the trimmed V and J ends, which lost 6 bases and 7 bases, there was a span of 12 bases. The CDR3 runs to 12 residues. Here the CDR3 reads CASRAPGNEAFF. DNA of the CDR3: TGTGCCAGCAGGGCTCCAGGGAATGAAGCTTTCTTT.

The chain links TRBV6-6 to TRBJ1-2; 7 nucleotides agree with TRBD1. Trimming took 6 bases from V and 6 from J; bases not matched to a gene: 7. The CDR3 loop spans 13 amino acids. Germline CDR1 MNHNY, CDR2 SVGAGI (reference sequence). CDR3 residues: CASRPGTVDGYTF. Here the CDR3 DNA reads TGTGCCAGCAGACCCGGGACAGTGGATGGCTACACCTTC.

The V gene is TRBV10-3, the J gene TRBJ1-1, with 10 nucleotides matching TRBD1. V was pared by 3 bases and J by 4 bases, with 2 bases of the junction left unmatched. Per germline, CDR1 ENHRY and CDR2 SYGVKD. The CDR3 is made up of 14 amino acids. The CDR3 reads CAISEGTGATEAFF. DNA of the CDR3: TGTGCCATCAGTGAAGGGACAGGGGCCACTGAAGCTTTCTTT.

The rearrangement uses TRBV12-5 and TRBJ1-2; D ambiguous. The V end was cut by 0 bases, the J end by 4 bases, with 6 bases between. CDR1 LGHNT and CDR2 FRNRAP come from the germline V gene. The CDR3 totals 13 residues. CDR3 DNA: TGTGCTAGTGGTTTGGTACCGGGCTATGGCTACACCTTC. Its protein is CASGLVPGYGYTF.

The J gene is TRBJ2-1, the V gene TRBV6-5; perhaps TRBD2 as D (5 bases). CDR3 length equals 15 residues. Germline values: CDR1 MNHEY, CDR2 SVGAGI. The V end was cut by 8 bases, the J end by 10 bases, with 24 bases between. The CDR3 loop is CASQSQGPSRREQFF. Here the CDR3 DNA reads TGTGCCAGCCAATCCCAAGGGCCTAGCCGAAGGGAGCAGTTCTTC.

The chain links TRBV18 to TRBJ1-2; D remains ambiguous. V lost 3 bases to trimming and J lost 6 bases, with 8 bases between them. CDR1 KGHSH and CDR2 LQKENI come from the germline V gene. CDR3 length equals 12 residues. CDR3 in amino acids: CASSPRRDGYTF. The CDR3 DNA sequence: TGTGCCAGCTCACCCCGCCGAGATGGCTACACCTTC.

The genes are TRBV6-2 or TRBV6-3 and TRBJ2-7; the D gene is possibly TRBD1 (5 bases). The CDR3 is made up of 14 amino acids. Germline CDR1 and CDR2: MNHEY and SVGEGT. With 2 bases removed from V and 4 bases from J, the gap between germline ends came to 12 bases. Here the CDR3 reads CASSYLREIYEQYF. CDR3 coding DNA: TGTGCCAGCAGTTACCTCAGGGAAATTTACGAGCAGTACTTC.

The chain uses TRBV9 and TRBJ2-6; D is perhaps TRBD1 (5 bases). CDR1 SGDLS and CDR2 YYNGEE come from the germline V gene. V was clipped by 2 bases and J by 0 bases, with 9 bases between them. The CDR3 sequence is 16 residues long. The DNA for the CDR3 is TGTGCCAGCAGCGTCGACAGCAACTCTGGGGCCAACGTCCTGACTTTC. As protein: CASSVDSNSGANVLTF.